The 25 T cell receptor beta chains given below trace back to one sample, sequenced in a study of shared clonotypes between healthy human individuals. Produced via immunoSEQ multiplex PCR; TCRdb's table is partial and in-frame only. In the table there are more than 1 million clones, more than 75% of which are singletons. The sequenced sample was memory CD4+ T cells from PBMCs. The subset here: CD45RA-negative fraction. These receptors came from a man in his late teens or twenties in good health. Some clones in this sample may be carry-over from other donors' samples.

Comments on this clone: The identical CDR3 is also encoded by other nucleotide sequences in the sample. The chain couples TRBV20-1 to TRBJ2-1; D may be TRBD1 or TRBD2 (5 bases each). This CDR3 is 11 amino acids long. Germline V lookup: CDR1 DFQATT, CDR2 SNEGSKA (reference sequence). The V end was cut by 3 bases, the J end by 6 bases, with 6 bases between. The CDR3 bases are TGCAGTGCTAGGAGGGGCAATGAGCAGTTCTTC. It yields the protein CSARRGNEQFF.

This CDR3 reads CASSLTDRGYGYTF. The CDR3 DNA follows: TGTGCCAGCAGTTTGACGGACAGGGGCTATGGCTACACCTTC. The rearrangement joins TRBV2 to TRBJ1-2; 9 nucleotides match TRBD1. V lost 5 bases to trimming and J lost 4 bases; unmatched junction nucleotides: 5. The CDR3 is made up of 14 amino acids. The germline V gene has CDR1 SNHLY and CDR2 FYNNEI.

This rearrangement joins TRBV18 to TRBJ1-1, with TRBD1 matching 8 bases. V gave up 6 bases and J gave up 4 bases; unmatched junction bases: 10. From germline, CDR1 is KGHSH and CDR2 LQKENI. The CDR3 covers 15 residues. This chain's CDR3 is CASSPQGATITEAFF. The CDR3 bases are TGTGCCAGCTCTCCGCAGGGGGCTACGATCACTGAAGCTTTCTTT.

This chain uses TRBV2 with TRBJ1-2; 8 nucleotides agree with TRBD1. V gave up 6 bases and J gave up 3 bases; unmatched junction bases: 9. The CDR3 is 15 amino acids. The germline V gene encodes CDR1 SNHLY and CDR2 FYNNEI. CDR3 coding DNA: TGTGCCAGCAGCGCCGGGACAGGAGCGTACTATGGCTACACCTTC. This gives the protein CASSAGTGAYYGYTF.

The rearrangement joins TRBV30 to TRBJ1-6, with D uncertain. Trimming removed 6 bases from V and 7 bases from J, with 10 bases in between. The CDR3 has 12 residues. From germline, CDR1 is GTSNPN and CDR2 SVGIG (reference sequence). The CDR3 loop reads CACQPHNSPLHF. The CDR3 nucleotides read TGTGCCTGCCAGCCCCACAATTCACCCCTCCACTTT.

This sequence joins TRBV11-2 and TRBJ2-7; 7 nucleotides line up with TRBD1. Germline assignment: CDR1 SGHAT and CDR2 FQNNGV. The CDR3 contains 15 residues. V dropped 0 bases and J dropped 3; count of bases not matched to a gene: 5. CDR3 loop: CASSLDRGQFYEQYF. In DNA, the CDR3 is TGTGCCAGCAGCTTAGATCGGGGACAGTTCTACGAGCAGTACTTC. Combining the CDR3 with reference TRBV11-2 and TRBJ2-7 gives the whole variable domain EAGVAQSPRYKIIEKRQSVAFWCNPISGHATLYWYQQILGQGPKLLIQFQNNGVVDDSQLPKDRFSAERLKGVDSTLKIQPAKLEDSAVYLCASSLDRGQFYEQYFGPGTRLTVT.

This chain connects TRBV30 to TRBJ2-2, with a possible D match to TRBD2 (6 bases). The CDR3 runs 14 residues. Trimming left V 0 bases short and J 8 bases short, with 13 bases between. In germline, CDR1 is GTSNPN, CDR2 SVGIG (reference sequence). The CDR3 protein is CAWSVDLGGGELFF. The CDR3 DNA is TGTGCCTGGAGTGTAGACTTGGGGGGAGGGGAGCTGTTTTTT.

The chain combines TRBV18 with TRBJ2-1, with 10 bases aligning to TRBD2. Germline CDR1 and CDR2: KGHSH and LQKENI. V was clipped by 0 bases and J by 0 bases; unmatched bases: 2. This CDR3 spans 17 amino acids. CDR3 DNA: TGTGCCAGCTCACCACCTCTAGCGGGAGACTCCTACAATGAGCAGTTCTTC. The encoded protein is CASSPPLAGDSYNEQFF.

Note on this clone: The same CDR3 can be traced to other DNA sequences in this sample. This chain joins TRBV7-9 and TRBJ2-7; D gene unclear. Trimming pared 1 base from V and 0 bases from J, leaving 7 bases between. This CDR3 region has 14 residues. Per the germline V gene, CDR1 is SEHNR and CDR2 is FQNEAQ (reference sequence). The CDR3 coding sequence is TGTGCCAGCAGCTTAGGTAGTAGCTCCTACGAGCAGTACTTC. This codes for CASSLGSSSYEQYF. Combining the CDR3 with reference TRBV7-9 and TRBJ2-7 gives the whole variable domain DTGVSQNPRHKITKRGQNVTFRCDPISEHNRLYWYRQTLGQGPEFLTYFQNEAQLEKSRLLSDRFSAERPKGSFSTLEIQRTEQGDSAMYLCASSLGSSSYEQYFGPGTRLTVT.

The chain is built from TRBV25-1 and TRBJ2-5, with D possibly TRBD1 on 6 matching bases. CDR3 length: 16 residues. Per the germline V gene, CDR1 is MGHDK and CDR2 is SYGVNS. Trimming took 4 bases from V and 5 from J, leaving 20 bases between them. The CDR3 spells CASSGEGHQEGETQYF. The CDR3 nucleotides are TGTGCCAGCAGTGGTGAGGGACACCAAGAAGGGGAGACCCAGTACTTC.

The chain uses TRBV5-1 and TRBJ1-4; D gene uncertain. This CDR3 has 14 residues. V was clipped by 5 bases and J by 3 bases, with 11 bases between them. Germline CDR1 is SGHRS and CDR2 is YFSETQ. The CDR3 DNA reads TGCGCCAGCAGTTTTGGCGGAGCTAATGAAAAACTGTTTTTT. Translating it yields CASSFGGANEKLFF.

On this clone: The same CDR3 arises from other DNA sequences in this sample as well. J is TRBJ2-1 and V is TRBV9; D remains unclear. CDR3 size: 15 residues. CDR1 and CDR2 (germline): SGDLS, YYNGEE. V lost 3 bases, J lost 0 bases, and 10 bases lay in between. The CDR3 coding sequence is TGTGCCAGCAGCGGCGGCGGAGCCTCCTACAATGAGCAGTTCTTC. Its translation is CASSGGGASYNEQFF.

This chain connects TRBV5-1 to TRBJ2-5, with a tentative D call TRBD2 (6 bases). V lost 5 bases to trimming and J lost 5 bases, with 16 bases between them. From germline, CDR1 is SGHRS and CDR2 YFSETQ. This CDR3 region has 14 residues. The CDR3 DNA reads TGCGCCAGCAGAGACCCACGGGAGACTGAGACCCAGTACTTC. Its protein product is CASRDPRETETQYF.

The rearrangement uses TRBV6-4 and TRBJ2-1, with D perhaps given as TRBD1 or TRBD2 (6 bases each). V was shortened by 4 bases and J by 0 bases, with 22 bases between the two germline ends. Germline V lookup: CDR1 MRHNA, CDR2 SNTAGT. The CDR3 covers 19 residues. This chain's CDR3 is CASSALYRGGSLSYNEQFF. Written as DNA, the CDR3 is TGTGCCAGCAGTGCACTTTATAGAGGGGGGAGCCTCTCCTACAATGAGCAGTTCTTC.

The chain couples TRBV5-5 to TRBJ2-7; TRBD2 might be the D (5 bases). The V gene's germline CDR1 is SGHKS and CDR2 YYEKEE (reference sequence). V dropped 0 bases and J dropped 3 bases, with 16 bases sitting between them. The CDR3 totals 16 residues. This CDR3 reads CASSLAGGQPNYEQYF. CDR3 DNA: TGTGCCAGCAGCTTGGCGGGCGGGCAGCCTAACTACGAGCAGTACTTC.

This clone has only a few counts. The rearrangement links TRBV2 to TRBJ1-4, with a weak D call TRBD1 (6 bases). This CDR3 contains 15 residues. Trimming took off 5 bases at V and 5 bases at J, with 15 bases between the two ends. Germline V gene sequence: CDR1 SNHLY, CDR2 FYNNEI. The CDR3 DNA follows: TGTGCCAGCAGTCTCGAAACAGGGAAGAATGAAAAACTGTTTTTT. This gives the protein CASSLETGKNEKLFF.

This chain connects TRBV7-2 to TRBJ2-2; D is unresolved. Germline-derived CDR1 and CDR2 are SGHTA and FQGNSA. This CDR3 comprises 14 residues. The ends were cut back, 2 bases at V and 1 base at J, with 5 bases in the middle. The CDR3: CASSLYENTGELFF. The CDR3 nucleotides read TGTGCCAGCAGCTTATACGAGAACACCGGGGAGCTGTTTTTT.

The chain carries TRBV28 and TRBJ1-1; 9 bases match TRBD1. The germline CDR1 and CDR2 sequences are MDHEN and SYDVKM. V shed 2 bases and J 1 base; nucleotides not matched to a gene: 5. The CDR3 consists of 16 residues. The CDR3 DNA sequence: TGTGCCAGCAGTTTACTTCCGGGACAGGGGAACACTGAAGCTTTCTTT. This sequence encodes CASSLLPGQGNTEAFF.

CDR3 sequence (DNA): TGTGCCAGCAGCTCAATACAGGGGACCCCTGGAAACACCATATATTTT. It codes for CASSSIQGTPGNTIYF. The chain is built from TRBV11-2 and TRBJ1-3; 7 bases align to TRBD1. Germline CDR1 and CDR2: SGHAT and FQNNGV. The ends lost 4 bases at V and 2 bases at J; junction bases unmatched: 8. The CDR3 extends over 16 amino acids.

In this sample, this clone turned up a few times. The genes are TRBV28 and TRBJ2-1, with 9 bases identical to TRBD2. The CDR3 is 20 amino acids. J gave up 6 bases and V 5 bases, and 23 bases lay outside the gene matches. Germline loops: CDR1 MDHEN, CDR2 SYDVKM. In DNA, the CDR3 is TGTGCCAGCAGTGCAAAGACAGGGTGGGGGTCTAGCGGGAATCGCAATGAGCAGTTCTTC. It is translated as CASSAKTGWGSSGNRNEQFF.

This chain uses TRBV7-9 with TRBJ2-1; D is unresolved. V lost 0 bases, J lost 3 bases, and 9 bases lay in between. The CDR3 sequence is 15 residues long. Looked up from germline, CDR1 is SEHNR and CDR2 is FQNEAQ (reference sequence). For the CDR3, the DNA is TGTGCCAGCAGCTTAGCGTTTATTAGCTACAATGAGCAGTTCTTC. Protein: CASSLAFISYNEQFF.

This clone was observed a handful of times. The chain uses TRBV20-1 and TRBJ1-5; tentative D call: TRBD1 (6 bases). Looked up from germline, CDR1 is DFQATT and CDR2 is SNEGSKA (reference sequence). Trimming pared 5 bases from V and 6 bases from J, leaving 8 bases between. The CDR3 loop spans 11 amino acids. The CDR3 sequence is CSAGGAQPQHF. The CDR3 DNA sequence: TGCAGTGCTGGGGGGGCTCAGCCCCAGCATTTT.

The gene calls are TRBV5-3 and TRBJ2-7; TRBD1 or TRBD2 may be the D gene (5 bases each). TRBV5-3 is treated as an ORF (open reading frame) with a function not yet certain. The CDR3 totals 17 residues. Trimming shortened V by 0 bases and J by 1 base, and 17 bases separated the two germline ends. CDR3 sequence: CARSLASGRRGSYEQYF. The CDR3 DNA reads TGTGCCAGAAGCTTGGCCTCGGGGCGGCGCGGTTCCTACGAGCAGTACTTC.

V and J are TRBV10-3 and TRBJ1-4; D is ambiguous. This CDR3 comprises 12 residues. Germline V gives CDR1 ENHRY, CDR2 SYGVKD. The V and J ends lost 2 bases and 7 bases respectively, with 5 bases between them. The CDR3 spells CAISERLEKLFF. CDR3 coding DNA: TGTGCCATCAGTGAGCGGCTTGAAAAACTGTTTTTT.

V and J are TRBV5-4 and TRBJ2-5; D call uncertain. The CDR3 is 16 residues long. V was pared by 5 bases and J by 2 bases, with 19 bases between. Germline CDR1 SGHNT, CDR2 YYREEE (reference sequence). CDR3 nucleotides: TGTGCCAGCAGTTCCCAGAAAGTGGGAACACAAGAGACCCAGTACTTC. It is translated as CASSSQKVGTQETQYF.